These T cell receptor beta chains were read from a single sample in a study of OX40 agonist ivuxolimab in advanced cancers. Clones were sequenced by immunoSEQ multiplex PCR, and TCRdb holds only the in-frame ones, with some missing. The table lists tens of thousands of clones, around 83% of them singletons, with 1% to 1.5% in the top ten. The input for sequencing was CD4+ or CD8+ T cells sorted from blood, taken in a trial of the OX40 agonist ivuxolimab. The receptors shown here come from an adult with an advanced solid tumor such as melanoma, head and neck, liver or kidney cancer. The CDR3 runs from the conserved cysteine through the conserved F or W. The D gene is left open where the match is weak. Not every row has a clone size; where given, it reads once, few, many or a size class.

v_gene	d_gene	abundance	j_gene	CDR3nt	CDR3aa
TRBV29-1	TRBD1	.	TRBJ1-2	TGCAGCGTCGCGGGACAGCTCAACTATGGCTACACCTTC	CSVAGQLNYGYTF
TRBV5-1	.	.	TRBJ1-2	TGCGCCAGCAGCCCCTTAGAGGGGGAAATCGACTATGGCTACACCTTC	CASSPLEGEIDYGYTF
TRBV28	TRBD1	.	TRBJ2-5	TGTGCCAGCAGGGGTACCGGGACAGGGGTACAAGAGACCCAGTACTTC	CASRGTGTGVQETQYF
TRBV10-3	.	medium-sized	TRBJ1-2	TGTGCCATCAGTCAAAACAGAGACTATGGCTACACCTTC	CAISQNRDYGYTF
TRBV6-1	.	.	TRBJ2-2	TGTGCCTCCTATAGCCAGGGGCAGAACACCGGGGAGCTGTTTTTT	CASYSQGQNTGELFF
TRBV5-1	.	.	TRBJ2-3	TGCGCCAGCAGCTTGGCCAACTGGGGGAACGACCCCACAGATACGCAGTATTTT	CASSLANWGNDPTDTQYF
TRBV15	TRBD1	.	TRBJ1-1	TGTGCCACCAGCGGAACAGGGGTGAACACTGAAGCTTTCTTT	CATSGTGVNTEAFF
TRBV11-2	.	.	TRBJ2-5	TGTGCCAGCAGCTTAGGGGGTGTTGGGAGAGAGACCCAGTACTTC	CASSLGGVGRETQYF
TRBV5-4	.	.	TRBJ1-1	TGTGCCAGCAGCTCGACCCTCAACAGGGCTAACACTGAAGCTTTCTTT	CASSSTLNRANTEAFF
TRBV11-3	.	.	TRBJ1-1	TGTGCCAGCAGCTTAGGTCTGAACACTGAAGCTTTCTTT	CASSLGLNTEAFF
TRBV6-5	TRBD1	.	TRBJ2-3	TGTGCCAGCAGTCACAGGGGCGGCACAGATACGCAGTATTTT	CASSHRGGTDTQYF
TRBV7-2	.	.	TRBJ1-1	TGTGCCAGCAGCGCACGATGGGGCACTGAAGCTTTCTTT	CASSARWGTEAFF
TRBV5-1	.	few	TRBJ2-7	TGCGCCAGCAGCTTGGTTGTCAGTCCCTACGAGCAGTACTTC	CASSLVVSPYEQYF
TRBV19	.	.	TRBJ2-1	TGTGCCAGTAGTATAGCGCCGTTGGGGAGCTCCTACAATGAGCAGTTCTTC	CASSIAPLGSSYNEQFF
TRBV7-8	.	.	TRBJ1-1	TGTGCCAGCAGCTCCAGGGTCCATTATGAAGCTTTCTTT	CASSSRVHYEAFF
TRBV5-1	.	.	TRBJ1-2	TGCGCCAGCAGCCCGAGGGGGGGTACTAACTATGGCTACACCTTC	CASSPRGGTNYGYTF
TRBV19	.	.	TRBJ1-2	TGTGCCAGTAGGAAGACAGGCCCTAACTATGGCTACACCTTC	CASRKTGPNYGYTF
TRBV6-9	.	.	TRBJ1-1	TGTGCCAGCAGGCGTACAGGGACTGAAGCTTTCTTT	CASRRTGTEAFF
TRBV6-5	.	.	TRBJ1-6	TGTGCCAGCAGTGTTACATTCAATTCACCCCTCCACTTT	CASSVTFNSPLHF
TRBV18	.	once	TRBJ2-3	TGTGCCAGCTCACCGCAGGGTTCAGATACGCAGTATTTT	CASSPQGSDTQYF
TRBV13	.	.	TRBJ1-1	TGTGCCAGCAGCTTCGGAGGGGACACTGAAGCTTTCTTT	CASSFGGDTEAFF
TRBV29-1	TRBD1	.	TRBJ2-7	TGCAGCGTTGAGGGCTCGGACAGGGGGATTCGAGAGCAGTACTTC	CSVEGSDRGIREQYF
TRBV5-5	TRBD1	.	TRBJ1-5	TGTGCCAGCAGCCCCGTGTTGGGAGGGGGCGATAGCAATCAGCCCCAGCATTTT	CASSPVLGGGDSNQPQHF
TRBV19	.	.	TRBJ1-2	TGTGCCAGTAGTATCCGGGACGCCTATGGCTACACCTTC	CASSIRDAYGYTF
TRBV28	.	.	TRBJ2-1	TGTGCCAGCAGTTTAGGGCCTCTAATTGAGCAGTTCTTC	CASSLGPLIEQFF
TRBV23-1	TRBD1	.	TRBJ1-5	TGCGCCAGCGTGCGAGGGTTCCGGGACAGCCGTAGCAATCAGCCCCAGCATTTT	CASVRGFRDSRSNQPQHF
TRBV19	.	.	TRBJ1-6	TGTGCCAGTAGTCCGGACAGTAGAAATCCACCCCTCCACTTT	CASSPDSRNPPLHF
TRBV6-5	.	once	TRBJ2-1	TGTGCCAGCAGTTACTCCCCGGGTGGCTCCTACAATGAGCAGTTCTTC	CASSYSPGGSYNEQFF
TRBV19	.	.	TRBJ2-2	TGTGCCAGTAGTATTGGGGGCGGCGGGGAGCTGTTTTTT	CASSIGGGGELFF
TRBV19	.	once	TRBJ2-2	TGTGCCAGTAGTATTGTGGTTATTGGGGAGCTGTTTTTT	CASSIVVIGELFF
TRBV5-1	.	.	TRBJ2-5	TGCGCCAGCAGCTTGGCACGGTTGGAAGAGACCCAGTACTTC	CASSLARLEETQYF